These T cell receptor beta chains were read from a single sample in a study of blood T cell repertoires in COVID-19. Sequencing was performed with immunoSEQ multiplex PCR; in TCRdb, only in-frame clones are kept and a portion is missing. The sample has 350,000 to 400,000 clones, just over 90% seen once; the top ten hold around 0.86%. Sequencing was done on a sample of PBMCs or T cells enriched from blood (not recorded which). These receptor sequences come from a woman between 35 and 50 years old who had been exposed to COVID-19. The CDR3 runs from the conserved cysteine through the conserved F or W. D genes are given only for firm matches. Not every row has a clone size; where given, it reads once, few, many or a size class.

v_gene,d_gene,j_gene,abundance,CDR3nt,CDR3aa
TRBV4-1,-,TRBJ1-1,once,TGCGCCAGCAGCCAACCCCAACCAGCAGCTAGTGAAGCTTTCTTT,CASSQPQPAASEAFF
TRBV7-9,-,TRBJ1-5,-,TGTGCCAGCAGCTTAGGCAGGGTCGCCTCGGGCCCTAATCAGCCCCAGCATTTT,CASSLGRVASGPNQPQHF
TRBV19,-,TRBJ1-6,-,TGTGCCAGTAGTCCCCGTGGGAGCTCCTATAATTCACCCCTCCACTTT,CASSPRGSSYNSPLHF
TRBV5-1,TRBD1,TRBJ1-3,-,TGCGCCAGCAGCTTGGGGGACAGAGTTTCTGGAAACACCATATATTTT,CASSLGDRVSGNTIYF
TRBV5-1,TRBD1,TRBJ1-6,-,TGCGCCAGCAGCTTGGAGGGGACAGGCGTGAGGGCCTCCCTCCACTTT,CASSLEGTGVRASLHF
TRBV18,-,TRBJ2-2,-,TGTGCCAGCTCACCAGCGGCGGTTCGAGGCACCGGGGAGCTGTTTTTT,CASSPAAVRGTGELFF
TRBV5-6,TRBD1,TRBJ1-2,once,TGTGCCAGCAGCTTGGGGACAGGGGGCGCCAGCTATGGCTACACCTTC,CASSLGTGGASYGYTF
TRBV15,-,TRBJ1-5,-,TGTGCCACCAGCAGGATGGGTGGGCAGACCAATCAGCCCCAGCATTTT,CATSRMGGQTNQPQHF
TRBV12-3/TRBV12-4,-,TRBJ2-7,-,TGTGCCAGCAGTTTAGGGGGGGTTTCCGAGCAGTACTTC,CASSLGGVSEQYF
TRBV7-7,TRBD1,TRBJ2-2,-,TGTGCTAGCAGCCTTTTCCCGGGACAGGGCCCAACCGGGGAGCTGTTTTTT,CASSLFPGQGPTGELFF
TRBV5-1,TRBD2,TRBJ2-7,-,TGCGCCAGCAGCCATCCGACTAGCGGCTCCTACGAGCAGTACTTC,CASSHPTSGSYEQYF
TRBV6-5,TRBD1,TRBJ1-1,-,TGTGCCAGCAGCCTGGGACAGGGTGTAACTGAAGCTTTCTTT,CASSLGQGVTEAFF
TRBV7-2,-,TRBJ1-1,-,TGTGCCAGCAGCTTAGGGGGGACAACGAACACTGAAGCTTTCTTT,CASSLGGTTNTEAFF
TRBV24-1,-,TRBJ2-5,-,TGTGCCACCAGTCCTCGACCGGGGCAAGAGACCCAGTACTTC,CATSPRPGQETQYF
TRBV19,-,TRBJ1-2,-,TGTGCCAGTAGTATTAGGACAGCCTATGGCTACACCTTC,CASSIRTAYGYTF
TRBV3-1/TRBV3-2,TRBD2,TRBJ2-1,-,TGTGCCAGCAGCCATCGAGGCGGGCTAGCGGGAGGTCCGGGGTTCTTC,CASSHRGGLAGGPGFF
TRBV24-1,-,TRBJ1-5,-,TGTGCCACCAGTGATACACGACAGTCCAATCAGCCCCAGCATTTT,CATSDTRQSNQPQHF
TRBV30,TRBD1,TRBJ2-7,-,TGTGCCTGGAGTGGACAGGGCAAGGGGTACGAGCAGTACTTC,CAWSGQGKGYEQYF
TRBV4-1,-,TRBJ1-5,-,TGCGCCAGCAGCCTACCGGGTTATAGCAATCAGCCCCAGCATTTT,CASSLPGYSNQPQHF
TRBV6-5,-,TRBJ2-7,-,TGTGCCAGCAGTTACCGGGACATATCCTACGAGCAGTACTTC,CASSYRDISYEQYF
TRBV15,-,TRBJ1-1,-,TGTGCCACCAGCAGAGATAGAATTGGAGGGCCCCGCCCTTTCTTT,CATSRDRIGGPRPFF
TRBV6-5,TRBD1,TRBJ1-5,-,TGTGCCAGCAGTAGACAGGGAGGCAATCAGCCCCAGCATTTT,CASSRQGGNQPQHF
TRBV2,TRBD2,TRBJ2-1,-,TGTGCCAGCAACGTACGAGCGGGGGGGCCATCCAATGAGCAGTTCTTC,CASNVRAGGPSNEQFF
TRBV7-9,-,TRBJ1-5,-,TGTGCCAGCAGCCTGACTAATCAGCCCCAGCATTTT,CASSLTNQPQHF
TRBV9,TRBD1,TRBJ1-3,-,TGTGCCAGCAGCCCGGGGGGGACAGGGACTGGAAACACCATATATTTT,CASSPGGTGTGNTIYF
TRBV5-4,TRBD2,TRBJ2-2,-,TGTGCCAGCAGCTCTAGCGGGAGGGCAAGTGGCGGGGAGCTGTTTTTT,CASSSSGRASGGELFF
TRBV30,-,TRBJ1-2,-,TGTGCCTGGAAAATCCGCCAGGGTTATGGCTACACCTTC,CAWKIRQGYGYTF
TRBV15,TRBD1,TRBJ1-1,-,TGTGCCACCAGCAGAGTAGGGGGGCGACAGGGCGGGAACACTGAAGCTTTCTTT,CATSRVGGRQGGNTEAFF
TRBV12-5,-,TRBJ1-1,-,TGTGCTAGTGGTTTGGTAGTGACAGGAGCGAACACTGAAGCTTTCTTT,CASGLVVTGANTEAFF